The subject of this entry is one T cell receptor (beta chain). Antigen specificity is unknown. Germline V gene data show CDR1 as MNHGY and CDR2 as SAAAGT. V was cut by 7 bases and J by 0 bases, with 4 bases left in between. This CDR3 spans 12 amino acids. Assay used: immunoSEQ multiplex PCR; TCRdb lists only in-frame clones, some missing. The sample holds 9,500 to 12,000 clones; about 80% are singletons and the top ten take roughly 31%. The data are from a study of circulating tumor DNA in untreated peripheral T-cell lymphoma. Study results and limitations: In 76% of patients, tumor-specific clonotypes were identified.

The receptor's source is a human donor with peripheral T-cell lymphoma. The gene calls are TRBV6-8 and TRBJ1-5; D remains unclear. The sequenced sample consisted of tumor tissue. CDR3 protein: CASTHSNQPQHF. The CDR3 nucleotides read TGTGCCAGCACCCATAGCAATCAGCCCCAGCATTTT.